This T cell receptor beta chain was identified in a study of OX40 agonist ivuxolimab in advanced cancers. Broader study findings: Individuals who were partial responders at 0.1-3.0 mg/kg had clonal expansion that ranked among the lowest. It was not determined which antigens were specifically recognized by the peripheral T cells that had undergone clonal expansion.

A note on this clone: As yet, its antigen is unknown.

There are 13 residues in the CDR3. V dropped 3 bases and J dropped 4 bases, with 8 bases sitting between them. CDR1 and CDR2 from the germline V gene are MDHEN and SYDVKM. Clones were sequenced by immunoSEQ multiplex PCR, and TCRdb holds only the in-frame ones, with some missing. The sample includes about 12,000 clones, roughly three quarters seen only once; the top ten take roughly an eighth. The sequence derives from an adult with an advanced solid tumor such as melanoma, head and neck, liver or kidney cancer. The chain carries TRBV28 and TRBJ2-3; D might be TRBD1 (5 bases). The sample consisted of CD4+ or CD8+ T cells sorted from blood, taken in a trial of the OX40 agonist ivuxolimab. The CDR3 nucleotides are TGTGCCAGCAGTTTTCGGACACCAGATACGCAGTATTTT. Translating gives CASSFRTPDTQYF.